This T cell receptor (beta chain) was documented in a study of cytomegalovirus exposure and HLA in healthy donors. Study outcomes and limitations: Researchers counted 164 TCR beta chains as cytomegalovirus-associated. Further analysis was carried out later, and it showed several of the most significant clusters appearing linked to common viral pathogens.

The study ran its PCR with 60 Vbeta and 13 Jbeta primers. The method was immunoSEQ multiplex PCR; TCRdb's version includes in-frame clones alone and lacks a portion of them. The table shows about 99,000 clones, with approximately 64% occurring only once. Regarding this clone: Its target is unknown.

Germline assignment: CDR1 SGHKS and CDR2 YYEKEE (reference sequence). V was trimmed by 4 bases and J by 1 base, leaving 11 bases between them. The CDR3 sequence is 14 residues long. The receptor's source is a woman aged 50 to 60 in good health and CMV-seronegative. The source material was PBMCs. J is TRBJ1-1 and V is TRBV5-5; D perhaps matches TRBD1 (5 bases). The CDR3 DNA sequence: TGTGCCAGCAGCGTTGGGGGGGAGAACACTGAAGCTTTCTTT. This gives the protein CASSVGGENTEAFF.